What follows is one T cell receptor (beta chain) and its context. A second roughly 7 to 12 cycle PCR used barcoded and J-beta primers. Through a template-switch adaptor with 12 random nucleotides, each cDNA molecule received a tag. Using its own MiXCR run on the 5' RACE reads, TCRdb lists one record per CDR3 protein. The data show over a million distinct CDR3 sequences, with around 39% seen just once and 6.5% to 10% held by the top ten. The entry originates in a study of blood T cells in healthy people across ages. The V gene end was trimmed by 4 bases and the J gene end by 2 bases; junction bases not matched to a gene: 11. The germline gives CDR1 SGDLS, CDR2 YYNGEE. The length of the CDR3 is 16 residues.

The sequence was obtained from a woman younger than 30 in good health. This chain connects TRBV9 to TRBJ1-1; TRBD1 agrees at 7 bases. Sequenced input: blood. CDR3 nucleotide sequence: TGTGCCAGCAGCCCCACCCGGGACAGTGGAAACACTGAAGCTTTCTTT. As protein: CASSPTRDSGNTEAFF.